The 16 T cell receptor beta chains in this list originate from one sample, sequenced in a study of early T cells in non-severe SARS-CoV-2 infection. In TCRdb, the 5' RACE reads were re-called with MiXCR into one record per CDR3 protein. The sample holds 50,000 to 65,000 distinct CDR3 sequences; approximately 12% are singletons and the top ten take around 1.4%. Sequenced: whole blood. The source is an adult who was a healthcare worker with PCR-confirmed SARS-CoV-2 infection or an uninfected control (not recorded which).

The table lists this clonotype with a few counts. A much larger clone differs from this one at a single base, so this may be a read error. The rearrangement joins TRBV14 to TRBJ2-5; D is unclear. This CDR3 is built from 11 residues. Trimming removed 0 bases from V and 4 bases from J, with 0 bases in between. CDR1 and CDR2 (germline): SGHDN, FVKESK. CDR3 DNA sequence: TGTGCCAGCAGCCAAGAAGAGACCCAGTACTTC. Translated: CASSQEETQYF.

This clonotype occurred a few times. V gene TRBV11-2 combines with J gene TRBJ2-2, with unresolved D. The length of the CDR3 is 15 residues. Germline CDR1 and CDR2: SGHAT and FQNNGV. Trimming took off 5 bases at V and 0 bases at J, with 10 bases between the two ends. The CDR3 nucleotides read TGTGCCAGCAGCCCATACCCAGCGAACACCGGGGAGCTGTTTTTT. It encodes CASSPYPANTGELFF.

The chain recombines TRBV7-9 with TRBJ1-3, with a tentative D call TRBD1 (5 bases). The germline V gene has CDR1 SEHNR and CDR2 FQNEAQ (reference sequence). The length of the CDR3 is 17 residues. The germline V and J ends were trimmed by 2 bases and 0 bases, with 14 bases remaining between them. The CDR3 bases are TGTGCCAGCAGCTTATGGGGACGAGCTGGCTCTGGAAACACCATATATTTT. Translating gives CASSLWGRAGSGNTIYF.

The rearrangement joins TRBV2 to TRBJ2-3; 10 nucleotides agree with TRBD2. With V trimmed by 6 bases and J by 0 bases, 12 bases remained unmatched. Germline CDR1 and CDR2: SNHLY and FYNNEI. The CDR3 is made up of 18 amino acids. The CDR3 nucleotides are TGTGCCAGCAGCCTAGCGGGGGTTTCCACCACTAGCACAGATACGCAGTATTTT. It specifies CASSLAGVSTTSTDTQYF.

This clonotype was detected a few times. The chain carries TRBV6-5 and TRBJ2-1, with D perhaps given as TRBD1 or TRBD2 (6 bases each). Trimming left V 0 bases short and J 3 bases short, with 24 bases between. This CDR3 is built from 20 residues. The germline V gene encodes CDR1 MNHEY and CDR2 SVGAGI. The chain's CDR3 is CASSYSGLGHRGPFYNEQFF. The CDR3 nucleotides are TGTGCCAGCAGTTACTCGGGGTTAGGGCATCGGGGGCCCTTCTACAATGAGCAGTTCTTC.

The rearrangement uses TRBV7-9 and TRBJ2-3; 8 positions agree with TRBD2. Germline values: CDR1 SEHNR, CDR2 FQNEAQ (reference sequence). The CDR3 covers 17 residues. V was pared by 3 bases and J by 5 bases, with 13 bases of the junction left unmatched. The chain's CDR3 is CASSLPPSGTREDTQYF. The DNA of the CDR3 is TGTGCCAGCAGCTTGCCCCCGTCCGGGACTAGGGAAGATACGCAGTATTTT.

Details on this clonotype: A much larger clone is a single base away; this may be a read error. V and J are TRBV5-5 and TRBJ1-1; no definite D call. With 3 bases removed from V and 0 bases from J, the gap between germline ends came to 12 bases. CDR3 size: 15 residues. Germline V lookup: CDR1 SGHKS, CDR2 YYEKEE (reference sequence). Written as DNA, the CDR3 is TGTGCCAGCAGCTCGCAAGATCGGATGAACACTGAAGCTTTCTTT. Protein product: CASSSQDRMNTEAFF.

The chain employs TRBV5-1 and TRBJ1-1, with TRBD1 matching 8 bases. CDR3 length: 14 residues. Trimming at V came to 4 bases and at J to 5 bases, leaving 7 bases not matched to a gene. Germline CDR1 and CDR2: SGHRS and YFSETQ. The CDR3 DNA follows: TGCGCCAGCAGCGCGAACAGGGGGAGGACTGAAGCTTTCTTT. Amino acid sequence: CASSANRGRTEAFF.

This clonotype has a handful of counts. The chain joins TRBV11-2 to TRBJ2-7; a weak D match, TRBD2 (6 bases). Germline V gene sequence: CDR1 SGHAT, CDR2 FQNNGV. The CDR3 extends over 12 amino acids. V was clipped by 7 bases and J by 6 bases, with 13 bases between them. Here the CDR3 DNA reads TGTGCCAGCACAACGGGGGAAGGCGAGCAGTACTTC. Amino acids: CASTTGEGEQYF.

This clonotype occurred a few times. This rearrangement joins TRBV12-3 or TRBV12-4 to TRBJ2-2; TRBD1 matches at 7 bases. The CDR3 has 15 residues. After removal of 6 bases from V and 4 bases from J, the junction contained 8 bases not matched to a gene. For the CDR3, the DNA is TGTGCCAGCAGGTCCGAGACAGGGACCACCGGGGAGCTGTTTTTT. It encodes CASRSETGTTGELFF.

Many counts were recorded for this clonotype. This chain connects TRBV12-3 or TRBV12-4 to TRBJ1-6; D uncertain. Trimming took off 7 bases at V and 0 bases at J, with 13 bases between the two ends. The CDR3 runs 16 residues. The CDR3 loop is CASTKGGTSYNSPLHF. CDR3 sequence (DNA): TGTGCCAGCACCAAGGGAGGAACCTCCTATAATTCACCCCTCCACTTT.

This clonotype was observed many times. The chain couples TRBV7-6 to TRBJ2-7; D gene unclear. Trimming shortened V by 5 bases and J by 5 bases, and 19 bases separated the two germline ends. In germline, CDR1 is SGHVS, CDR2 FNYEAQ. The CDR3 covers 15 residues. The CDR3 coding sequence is TGTGCCAGCAGCCCCCAGGCAGCCTCTGTAAACGAGCAGTACTTC. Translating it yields CASSPQAASVNEQYF.

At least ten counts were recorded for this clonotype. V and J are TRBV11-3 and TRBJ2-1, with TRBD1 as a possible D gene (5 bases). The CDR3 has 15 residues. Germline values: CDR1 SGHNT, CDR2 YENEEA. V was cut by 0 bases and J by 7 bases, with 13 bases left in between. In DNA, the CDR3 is TGTGCCAGCAGCTTAGACGCAGGGAATGGAAATGAGCAGTTCTTC. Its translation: CASSLDAGNGNEQFF.

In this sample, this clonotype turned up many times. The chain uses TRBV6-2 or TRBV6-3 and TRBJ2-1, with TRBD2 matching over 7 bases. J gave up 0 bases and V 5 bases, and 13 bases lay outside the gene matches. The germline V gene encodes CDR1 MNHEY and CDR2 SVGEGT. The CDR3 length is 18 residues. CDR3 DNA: TGTGCCAGCAGTCTTGTGTTGCCACTAGCGCCCTCCTACAATGAGCAGTTCTTC. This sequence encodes CASSLVLPLAPSYNEQFF.

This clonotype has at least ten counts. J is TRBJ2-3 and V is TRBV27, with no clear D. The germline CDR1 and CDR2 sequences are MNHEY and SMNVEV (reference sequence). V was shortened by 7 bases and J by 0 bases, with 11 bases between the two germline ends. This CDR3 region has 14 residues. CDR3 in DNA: TGTGCCAGCAAATTAAAAACTAGCACAGATACGCAGTATTTT. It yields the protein CASKLKTSTDTQYF.

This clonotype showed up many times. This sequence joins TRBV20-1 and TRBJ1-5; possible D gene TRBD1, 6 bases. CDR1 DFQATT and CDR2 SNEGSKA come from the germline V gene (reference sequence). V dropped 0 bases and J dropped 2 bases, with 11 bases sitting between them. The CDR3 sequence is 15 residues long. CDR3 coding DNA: TGCAGTGCTAGAGAGGGGGCGAGGGGCAATCAGCCCCAGCATTTT. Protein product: CSAREGARGNQPQHF.